This is a list of T cell receptor beta chains from one sample in a study of CD8 T cells in ankylosing spondylitis. TCRdb redid the calling of the 5' RACE reads with MiXCR, one entry per CDR3 protein. The table has around 340,000 distinct CDR3 sequences, roughly 15% seen once; the top ten hold around 1%. Sequenced sample: blood, either unsorted or a sorted T cell fraction (not recorded which). The source is a male donor with ankylosing spondylitis or in good health (not recorded which). The CDR3 runs from the conserved cysteine through the conserved F or W. The order of the fields is V gene, J gene, D gene, clone size, CDR3 DNA, CDR3 protein. D genes are given only for firm matches. Clone size is shown for a subset of rows, as once, few, many or a class of expanded clone.

TRBV12-3/TRBV12-4	TRBJ2-5	.	.	TGTGCCAGCAGTGTCACTGGACGAGAGACCCAGTACTTC	CASSVTGRETQYF
TRBV20-1	TRBJ2-5	TRBD2	.	TGCAGTGCTAGTCCCCTGGGACTATCACAAGAGACCCAGTACTTC	CSASPLGLSQETQYF
TRBV20-1	TRBJ2-1	TRBD2	many	TGCAGTGCTTCTGGCGGGAGTTCCTACAATGAGCAGTTCTTC	CSASGGSSYNEQFF
TRBV12-3/TRBV12-4	TRBJ2-1	.	few	TGTGCCAGCACCAGACAAGTCCCGGGGAATGAGCAGTTCTTC	CASTRQVPGNEQFF
TRBV28	TRBJ1-2	TRBD1	.	TGTGCCAGCAGTTCGGGACAGACTGGCTACACCTTC	CASSSGQTGYTF
TRBV29-1	TRBJ2-5	.	many	TGCAGCGTTGCCCAAGAGACCCAGTACTTC	CSVAQETQYF
TRBV5-6	TRBJ2-1	.	.	TGTGCCAGCAGCTCGACCGGGGGGCCTGGTATCGATGAGCAGTTCTTC	CASSSTGGPGIDEQFF
TRBV6-1	TRBJ2-1	.	.	TGTGCCAGCAGTCCCGGGGCCCTCGGGAGTGAGCAGTTCTTC	CASSPGALGSEQFF
TRBV12-3/TRBV12-4	TRBJ2-1	TRBD2	few	TGTGCCAGCAGGCAGACTAGCTCGTACAATGAGCAGTTCTTC	CASRQTSSYNEQFF
TRBV12-3/TRBV12-4	TRBJ1-2	.	many	TGTGCCAGCAGATACGGACAATTAAACTATGGCTACACCTTC	CASRYGQLNYGYTF
TRBV12-3/TRBV12-4	TRBJ1-2	TRBD1	many	TGTGCCAGCAGTTTAGGACAGGGGGCTTGGAATGGCTACACCTTC	CASSLGQGAWNGYTF
TRBV20-1	TRBJ2-1	.	few	TGCAGTACTTCTAAGTCCAGGGACAATGAGCAGTTCTTC	CSTSKSRDNEQFF
TRBV4-2	TRBJ2-7	TRBD1	few	TGTGCCAGCAGCCAAGATAGGGGACAGGGGGCCAACGAGCAGTACTTC	CASSQDRGQGANEQYF
TRBV5-1	TRBJ2-3	TRBD2	.	TGCGCCAGCAGCTTGGAACAAAGCGGGAGGGGTACAGATACGCAGTATTTT	CASSLEQSGRGTDTQYF
TRBV12-3/TRBV12-4	TRBJ2-7	.	once	TGTGCCAGCAGTTTTTTCGGCGCGTCCTACGAGCAGTACTTC	CASSFFGASYEQYF
TRBV2	TRBJ2-7	.	many	TGTGCCAGCAGCTACACAGGGTACGAGCAGTACTTC	CASSYTGYEQYF